This T cell receptor (beta chain) was recovered during a study of shared clonotypes between healthy human individuals. As originally analysed: ImmunoSEQ sequences covered only the junction and lacked quality scores; filtering therefore differed. TCRdb keeps only in-frame clones here, not all; method: immunoSEQ multiplex PCR. D and trimming were read from the DNA, whereas the V and J calls and clone size are those reported in that table. The sample carries roughly 590,000 clones, roughly 95% recorded once. Trimming took 4 bases from V and 4 from J, leaving 17 bases between them. Germline V gene data show CDR1 as SGDLS and CDR2 as YYNGEE. The CDR3 is made up of 15 amino acids. Naive CD8 cells comprised CD45RO-negative, CCR7-positively selected cells, excluding terminally differentiated effector memory CD45RA+ cells. Healthy adults negative for HIV, lacking recent acute infections or vaccinations, served as donors.

Study outcomes and limitations: Naive subsets, compared against memory subsets, generally had larger estimated richness values. A handful of donors had around 5% of their naive CD4 clonotypes in common.

On this clone: As yet, its antigen is unknown.

The chain joins TRBV9 to TRBJ1-2, with D hard to call. This TCR was sampled from a woman aged 25 to 45 in good health. Sequencing was done on a sample of naive CD8+ T cells sorted from blood. CDR3 bases: TGTGCCAGCAGCCCCCTGGTGGGAGAAGGCTATGGCTACACCTTC. Its translation: CASSPLVGEGYGYTF.